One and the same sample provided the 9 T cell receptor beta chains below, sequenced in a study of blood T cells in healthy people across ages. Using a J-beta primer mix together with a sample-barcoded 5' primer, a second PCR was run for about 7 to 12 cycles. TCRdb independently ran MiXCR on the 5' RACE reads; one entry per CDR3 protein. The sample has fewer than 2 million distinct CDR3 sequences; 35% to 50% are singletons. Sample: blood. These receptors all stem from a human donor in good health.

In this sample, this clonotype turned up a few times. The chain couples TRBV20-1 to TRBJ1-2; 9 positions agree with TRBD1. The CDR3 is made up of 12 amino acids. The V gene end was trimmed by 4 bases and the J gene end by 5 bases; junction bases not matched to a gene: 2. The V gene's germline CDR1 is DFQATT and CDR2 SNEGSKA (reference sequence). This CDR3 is CSAMDRGYGYTF. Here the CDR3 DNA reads TGCAGTGCTATGGACAGGGGTTATGGCTACACCTTC.

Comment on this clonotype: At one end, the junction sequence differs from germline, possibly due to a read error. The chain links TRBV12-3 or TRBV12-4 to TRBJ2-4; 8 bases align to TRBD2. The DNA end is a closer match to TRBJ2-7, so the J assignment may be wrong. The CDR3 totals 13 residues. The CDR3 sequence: CARSLGLAGEQYF. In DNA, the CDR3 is TGTGCCAGGAGTTTGGGGCTAGCGGGCGAGCAGTACTTC.

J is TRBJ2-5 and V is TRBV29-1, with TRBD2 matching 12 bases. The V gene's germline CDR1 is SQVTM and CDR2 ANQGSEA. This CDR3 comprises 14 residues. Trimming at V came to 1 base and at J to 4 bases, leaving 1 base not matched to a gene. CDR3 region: CSVEGTSGVETQYF. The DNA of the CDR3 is TGCAGCGTTGAAGGGACTAGCGGGGTAGAGACCCAGTACTTC.

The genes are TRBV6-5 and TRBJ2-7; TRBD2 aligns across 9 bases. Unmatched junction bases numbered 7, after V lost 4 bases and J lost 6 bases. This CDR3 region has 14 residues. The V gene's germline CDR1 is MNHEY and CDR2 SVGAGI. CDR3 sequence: CASSSLAGNCEQYF. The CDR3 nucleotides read TGTGCCAGCAGTTCCCTAGCGGGGAACTGCGAGCAGTACTTC.

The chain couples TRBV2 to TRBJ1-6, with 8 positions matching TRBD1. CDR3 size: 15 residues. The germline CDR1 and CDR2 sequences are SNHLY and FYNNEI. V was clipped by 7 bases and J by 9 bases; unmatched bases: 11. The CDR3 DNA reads TGTGCCAGCAACAGTGGACAGGGCGATAGTTCACCCCTCCACTTT. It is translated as CASNSGQGDSSPLHF.

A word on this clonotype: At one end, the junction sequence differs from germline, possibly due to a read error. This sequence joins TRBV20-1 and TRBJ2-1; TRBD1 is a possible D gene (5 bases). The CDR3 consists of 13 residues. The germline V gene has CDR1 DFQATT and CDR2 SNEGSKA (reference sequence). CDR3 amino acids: CSASRGRGNGQFF. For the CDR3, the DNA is TGCAGTGCTAGTAGGGGTAGGGGCAATGGGCAGTTCTTC.

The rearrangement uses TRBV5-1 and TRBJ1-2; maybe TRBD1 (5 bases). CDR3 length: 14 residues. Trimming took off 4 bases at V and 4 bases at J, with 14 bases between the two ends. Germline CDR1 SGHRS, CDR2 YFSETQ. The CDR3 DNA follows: TGCGCCAGCAGCGGGACTGTCCAGGGCTATGGCTACACCTTC. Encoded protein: CASSGTVQGYGYTF.

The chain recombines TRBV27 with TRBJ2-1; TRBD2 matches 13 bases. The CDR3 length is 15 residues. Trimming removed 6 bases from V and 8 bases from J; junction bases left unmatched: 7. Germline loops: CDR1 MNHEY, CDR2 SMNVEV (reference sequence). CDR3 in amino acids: CASSLLAGGAHEQFF. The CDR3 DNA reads TGTGCCAGCAGCCTACTAGCGGGGGGGGCCCATGAGCAGTTCTTC.

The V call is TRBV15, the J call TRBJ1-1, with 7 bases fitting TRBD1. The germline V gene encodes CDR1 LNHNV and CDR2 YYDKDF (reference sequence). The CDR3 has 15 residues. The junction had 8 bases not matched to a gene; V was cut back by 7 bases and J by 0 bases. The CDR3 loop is CATKIGTVMNTEAFF. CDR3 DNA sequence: TGTGCCACCAAGATAGGGACAGTCATGAACACTGAAGCTTTCTTT.